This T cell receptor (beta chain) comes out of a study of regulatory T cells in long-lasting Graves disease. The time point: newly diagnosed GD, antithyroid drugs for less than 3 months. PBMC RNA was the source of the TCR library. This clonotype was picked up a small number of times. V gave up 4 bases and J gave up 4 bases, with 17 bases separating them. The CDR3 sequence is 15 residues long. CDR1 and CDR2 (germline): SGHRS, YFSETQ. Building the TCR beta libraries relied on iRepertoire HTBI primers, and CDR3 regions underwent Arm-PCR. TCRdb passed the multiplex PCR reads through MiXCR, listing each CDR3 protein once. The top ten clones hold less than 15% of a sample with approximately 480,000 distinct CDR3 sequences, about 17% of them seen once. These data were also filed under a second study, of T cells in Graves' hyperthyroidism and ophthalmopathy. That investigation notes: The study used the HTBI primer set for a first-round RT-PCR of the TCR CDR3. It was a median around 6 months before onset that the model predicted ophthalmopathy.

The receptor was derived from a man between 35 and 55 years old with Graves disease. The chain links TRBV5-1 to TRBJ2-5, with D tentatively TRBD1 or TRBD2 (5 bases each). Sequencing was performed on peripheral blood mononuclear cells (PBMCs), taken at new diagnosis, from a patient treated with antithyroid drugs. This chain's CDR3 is CASSPSGRLRETQYF. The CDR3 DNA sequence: TGCGCCAGCAGCCCGTCGGGACGGCTCCGAGAGACCCAGTACTTC.